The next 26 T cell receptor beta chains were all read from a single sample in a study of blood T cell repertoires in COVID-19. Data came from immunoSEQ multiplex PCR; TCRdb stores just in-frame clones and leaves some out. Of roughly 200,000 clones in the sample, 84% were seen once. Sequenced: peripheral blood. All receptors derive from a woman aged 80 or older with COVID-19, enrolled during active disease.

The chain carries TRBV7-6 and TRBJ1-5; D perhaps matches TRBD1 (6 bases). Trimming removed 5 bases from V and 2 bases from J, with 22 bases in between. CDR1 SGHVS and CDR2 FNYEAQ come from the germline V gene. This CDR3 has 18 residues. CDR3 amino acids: CASSRCGQLSRGNQPQHF. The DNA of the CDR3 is TGTGCCAGCAGCCGGTGTGGACAGCTGTCTAGGGGCAATCAGCCCCAGCATTTT. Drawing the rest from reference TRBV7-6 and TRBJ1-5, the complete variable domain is GAGVSQSPRYKVTKRGQDVALRCDPISGHVSLYWYRQALGQGPEFLTYFNYEAQQDKSGLPNDRFSAERPEGSISTLTIQRTEQRDSAMYRCASSRCGQLSRGNQPQHFGDGTRLSIL.

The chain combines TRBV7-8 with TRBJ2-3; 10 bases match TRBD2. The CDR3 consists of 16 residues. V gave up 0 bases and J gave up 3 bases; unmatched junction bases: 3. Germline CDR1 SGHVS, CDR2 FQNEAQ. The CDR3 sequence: CASSLAGTSETDTQYF. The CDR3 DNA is TGTGCCAGCAGCTTAGCCGGGACTAGCGAAACAGATACGCAGTATTTT.

Here the CDR3 DNA reads TGTGCCAGCAGCTTGGGAGTAGCGGGGGTTCAAGAGACCCAGTACTTC. Residues: CASSLGVAGVQETQYF. The chain combines TRBV5-6 with TRBJ2-5; 9 bases line up with TRBD2. The ends lost 0 bases at V and 2 bases at J; junction bases unmatched: 5. Germline V CDR1 and CDR2: SGHDT, YYEEEE. This CDR3 spans 16 amino acids.

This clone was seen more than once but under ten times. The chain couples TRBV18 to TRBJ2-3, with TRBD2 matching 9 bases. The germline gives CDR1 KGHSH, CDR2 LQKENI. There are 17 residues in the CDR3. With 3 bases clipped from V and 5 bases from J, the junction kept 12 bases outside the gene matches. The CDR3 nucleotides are TGTGCCAGCTCACCCCCTATTGGCGGGGGGGAAAAAGATACGCAGTATTTT. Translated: CASSPPIGGGEKDTQYF.

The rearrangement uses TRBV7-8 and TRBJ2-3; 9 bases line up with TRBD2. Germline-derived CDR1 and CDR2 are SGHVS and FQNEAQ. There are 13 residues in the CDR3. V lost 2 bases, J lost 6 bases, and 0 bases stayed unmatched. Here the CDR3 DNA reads TGTGCCAGCAGCTTACTAGCGGGGGATACGCAGTATTTT. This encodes CASSLLAGDTQYF. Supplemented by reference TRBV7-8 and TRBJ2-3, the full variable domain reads GAGVSQSPRYKVAKRGQDVALRCDPISGHVSLFWYQQALGQGPEFLTYFQNEAQLDKSGLPSDRFFAERPEGSVSTLKIQRTQQEDSAVYLCASSLLAGDTQYFGPGTRLTVL.

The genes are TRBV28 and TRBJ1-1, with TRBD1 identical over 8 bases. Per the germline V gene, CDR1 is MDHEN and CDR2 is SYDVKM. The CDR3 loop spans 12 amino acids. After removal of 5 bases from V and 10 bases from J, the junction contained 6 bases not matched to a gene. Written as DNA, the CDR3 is TGTGCCAGCAGTCCCGCCAGGGGGCGAGCTTTCTTT. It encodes CASSPARGRAFF.

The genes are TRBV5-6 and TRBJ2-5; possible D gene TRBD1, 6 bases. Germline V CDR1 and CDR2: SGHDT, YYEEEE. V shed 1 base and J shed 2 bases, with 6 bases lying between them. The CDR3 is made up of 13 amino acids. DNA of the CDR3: TGTGCCAGCAGCTTGAGGGGGCAAGAGACCCAGTACTTC. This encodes CASSLRGQETQYF.

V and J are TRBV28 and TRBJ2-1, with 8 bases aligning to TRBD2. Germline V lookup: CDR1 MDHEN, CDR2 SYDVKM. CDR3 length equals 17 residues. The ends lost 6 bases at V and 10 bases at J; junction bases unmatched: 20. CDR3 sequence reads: CASSRQPPGGPRREQFF. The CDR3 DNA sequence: TGTGCCAGCAGCCGCCAGCCCCCGGGGGGGCCGAGGCGAGAGCAGTTCTTC.

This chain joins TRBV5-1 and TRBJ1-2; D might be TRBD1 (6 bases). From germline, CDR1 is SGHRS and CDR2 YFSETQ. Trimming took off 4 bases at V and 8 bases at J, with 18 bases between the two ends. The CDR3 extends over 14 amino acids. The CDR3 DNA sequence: TGCGCCAGCAGCAGTGGGACTAGGGGGACGGGCTACACCTTC. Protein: CASSSGTRGTGYTF.

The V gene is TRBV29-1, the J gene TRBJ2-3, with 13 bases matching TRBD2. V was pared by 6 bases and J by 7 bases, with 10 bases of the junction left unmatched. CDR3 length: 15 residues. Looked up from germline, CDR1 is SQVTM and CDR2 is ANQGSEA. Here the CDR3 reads CSVSYGTSGANTQYF. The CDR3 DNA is TGCAGCGTATCCTACGGGACTAGCGGGGCAAATACGCAGTATTTT.

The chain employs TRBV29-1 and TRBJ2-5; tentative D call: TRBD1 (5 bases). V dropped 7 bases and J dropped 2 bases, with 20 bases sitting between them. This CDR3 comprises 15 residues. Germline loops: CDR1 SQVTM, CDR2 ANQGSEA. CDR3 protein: CSGRQNSFRQETQYF. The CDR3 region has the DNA TGCAGCGGACGACAGAACTCCTTCCGACAAGAGACCCAGTACTTC.

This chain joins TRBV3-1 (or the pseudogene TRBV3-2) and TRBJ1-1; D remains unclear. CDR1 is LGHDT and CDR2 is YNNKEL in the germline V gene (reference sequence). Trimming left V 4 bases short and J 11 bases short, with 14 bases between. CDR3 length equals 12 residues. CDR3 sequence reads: CASSREGSRAFF. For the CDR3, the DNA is TGTGCCAGCAGCCGCGAAGGGAGCCGGGCTTTCTTT.

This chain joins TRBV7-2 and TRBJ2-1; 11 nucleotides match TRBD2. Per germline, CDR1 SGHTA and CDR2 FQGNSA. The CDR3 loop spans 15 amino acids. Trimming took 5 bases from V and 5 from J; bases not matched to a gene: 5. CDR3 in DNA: TGTGCCAGCAGCCCGCTAGCGGGGGGTCACAATGAGCAGTTCTTC. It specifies CASSPLAGGHNEQFF.

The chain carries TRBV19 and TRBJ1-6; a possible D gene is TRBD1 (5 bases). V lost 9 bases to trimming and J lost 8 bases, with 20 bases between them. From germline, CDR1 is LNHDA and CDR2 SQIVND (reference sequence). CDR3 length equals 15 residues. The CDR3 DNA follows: TGTGCCAGCTCGCGGGGCCCCGGGTATTATTCACCCCTCCACTTT. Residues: CASSRGPGYYSPLHF.

CDR3 loop: CASRSLGRSYGYTF. The CDR3 DNA sequence: TGTGCCAGCAGATCCTTGGGGAGGAGCTATGGCTACACCTTC. The chain has TRBV28 and TRBJ1-2; no firm D call. V gave up 6 bases and J gave up 4 bases, with 15 bases separating them. This CDR3 has 14 amino acids. Per the germline V gene, CDR1 is MDHEN and CDR2 is SYDVKM.

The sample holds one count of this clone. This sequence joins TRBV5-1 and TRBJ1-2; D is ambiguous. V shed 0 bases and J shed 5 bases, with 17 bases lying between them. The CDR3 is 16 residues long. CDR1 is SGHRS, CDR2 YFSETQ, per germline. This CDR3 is CASSLAGSGKPYGYTF. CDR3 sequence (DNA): TGCGCCAGCAGCTTGGCCGGGTCGGGGAAGCCGTATGGCTACACCTTC.

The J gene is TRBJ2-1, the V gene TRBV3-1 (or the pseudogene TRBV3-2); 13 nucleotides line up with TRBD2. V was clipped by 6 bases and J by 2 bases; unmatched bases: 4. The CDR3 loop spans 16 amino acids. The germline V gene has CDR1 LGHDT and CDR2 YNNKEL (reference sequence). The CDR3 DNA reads TGTGCCAGCAGTCCTACTAGCGGGGGGGCCTACAATGAGCAGTTCTTC. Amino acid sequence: CASSPTSGGAYNEQFF.

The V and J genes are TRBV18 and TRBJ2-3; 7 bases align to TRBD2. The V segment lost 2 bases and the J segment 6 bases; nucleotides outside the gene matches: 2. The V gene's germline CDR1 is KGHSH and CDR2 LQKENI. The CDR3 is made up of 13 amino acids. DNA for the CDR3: TGTGCCAGCTCACCAGGACTAGAGGATACGCAGTATTTT. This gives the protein CASSPGLEDTQYF.

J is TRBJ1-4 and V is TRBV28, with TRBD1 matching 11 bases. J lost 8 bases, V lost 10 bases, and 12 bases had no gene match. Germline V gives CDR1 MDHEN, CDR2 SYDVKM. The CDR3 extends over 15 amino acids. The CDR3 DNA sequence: TGTGCCACTTCGGGACAGGGGGAAGGTAACGAAAAACTGTTTTTT. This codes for CATSGQGEGNEKLFF.

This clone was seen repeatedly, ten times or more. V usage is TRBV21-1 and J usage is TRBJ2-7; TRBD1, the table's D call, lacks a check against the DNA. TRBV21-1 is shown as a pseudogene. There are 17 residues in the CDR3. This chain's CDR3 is CASSTRAGTGGPYEQYV. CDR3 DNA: TGTGCCAGCAGCACCCGCGCCGGGACAGGGGGCCCCTACGAGCAGTACGTC.

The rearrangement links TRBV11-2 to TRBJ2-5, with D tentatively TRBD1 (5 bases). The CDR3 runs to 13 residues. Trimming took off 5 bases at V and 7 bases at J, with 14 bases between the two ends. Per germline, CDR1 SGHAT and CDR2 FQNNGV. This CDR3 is CASSRSTQGTQYF. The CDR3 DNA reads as TGTGCCAGCAGCCGATCAACCCAGGGGACCCAGTACTTC.

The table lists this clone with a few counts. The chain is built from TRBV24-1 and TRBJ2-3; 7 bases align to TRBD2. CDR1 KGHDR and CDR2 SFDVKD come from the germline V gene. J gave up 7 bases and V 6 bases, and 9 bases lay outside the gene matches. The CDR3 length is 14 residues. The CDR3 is CATSSGGGGYTQYF. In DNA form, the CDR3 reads TGTGCCACCAGTTCTGGGGGGGGAGGATATACGCAGTATTTT.

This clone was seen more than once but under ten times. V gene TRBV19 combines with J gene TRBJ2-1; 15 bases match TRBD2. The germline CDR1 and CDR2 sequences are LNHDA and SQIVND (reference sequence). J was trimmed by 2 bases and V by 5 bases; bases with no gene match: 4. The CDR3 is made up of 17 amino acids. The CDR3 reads CASSPGLAGGAYNEQFF. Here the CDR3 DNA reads TGTGCCAGTAGTCCTGGACTAGCGGGGGGGGCCTACAATGAGCAGTTCTTC.

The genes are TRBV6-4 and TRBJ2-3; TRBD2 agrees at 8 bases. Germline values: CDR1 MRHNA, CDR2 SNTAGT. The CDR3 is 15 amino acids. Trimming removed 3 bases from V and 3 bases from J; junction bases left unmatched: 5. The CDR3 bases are TGTGCCAGCAGTGAGAGCGGGGGAAAGACAGATACGCAGTATTTT. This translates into CASSESGGKTDTQYF.

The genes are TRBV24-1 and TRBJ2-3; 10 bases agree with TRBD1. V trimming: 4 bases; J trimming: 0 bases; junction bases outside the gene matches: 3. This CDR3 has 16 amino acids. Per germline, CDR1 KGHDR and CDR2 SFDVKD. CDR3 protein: CATSDPGQGSTDTQYF. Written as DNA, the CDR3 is TGTGCCACCAGTGACCCGGGACAGGGGAGCACAGATACGCAGTATTTT.

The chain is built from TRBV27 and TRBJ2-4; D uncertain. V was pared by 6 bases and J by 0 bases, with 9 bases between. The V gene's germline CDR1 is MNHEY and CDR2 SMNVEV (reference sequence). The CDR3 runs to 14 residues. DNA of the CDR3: TGTGCCAGCAGCCAGTCAGGAGCCAAAAACATTCAGTACTTC. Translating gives CASSQSGAKNIQYF.